The present TCR beta chain was sequenced within a study of T-cell memory formation after mild COVID-19. About the research overall: For the most part, TCR clusters were specific to one donor.

The length of the CDR3 is 14 residues. Germline CDR1 reads SGHDT; CDR2 reads YYEEEE. V lost 0 bases and J lost 8, with 11 bases in between. Findings and caveats of the study: Day 37-peaking second-wave clones had unconfirmed SARS-CoV-2 specificity. A second wave expanding day 15 to 37 was CD4+-biased; contracting clones were balanced.

After 5'RACE with constant-segment primers, TCR alpha and TCR beta cDNA libraries carrying sample barcodes and UMIs were obtained. TCRdb processed the 5' RACE reads anew with MiXCR; each CDR3 protein has one entry. This table has more than 250,000 distinct CDR3 sequences, roughly 18% appearing once. This clonotype was seen a single time. Its antigen is not known. Sequencing was performed on PBMCs or a T cell subset sorted from them (not recorded which). The chain joins TRBV5-6 to TRBJ1-4; D is unclear. This receptor was obtained from a man between 18 and 29 years old who had mild COVID-19 (a few samples of this study predate the infection). Cell type and time point are not known. The CDR3 sequence: CASSLGRAREKLFF. The DNA for the CDR3 is TGTGCCAGCAGCTTGGGGAGGGCCCGAGAAAAACTGTTTTTT.